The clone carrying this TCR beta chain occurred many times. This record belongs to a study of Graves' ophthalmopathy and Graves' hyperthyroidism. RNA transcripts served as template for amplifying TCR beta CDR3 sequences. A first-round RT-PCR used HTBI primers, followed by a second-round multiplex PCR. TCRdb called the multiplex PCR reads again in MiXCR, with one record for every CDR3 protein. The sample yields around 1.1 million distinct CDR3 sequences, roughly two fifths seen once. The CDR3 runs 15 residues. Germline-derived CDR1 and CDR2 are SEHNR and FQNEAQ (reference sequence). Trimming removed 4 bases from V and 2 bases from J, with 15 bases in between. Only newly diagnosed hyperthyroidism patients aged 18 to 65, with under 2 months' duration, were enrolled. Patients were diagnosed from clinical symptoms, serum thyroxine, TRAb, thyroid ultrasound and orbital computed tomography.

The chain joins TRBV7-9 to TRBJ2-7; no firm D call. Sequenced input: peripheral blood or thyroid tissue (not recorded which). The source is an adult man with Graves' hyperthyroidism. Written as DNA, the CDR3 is TGTGCCAGCAGCTCCCTAGTTTCCATCGCCTACGAGCAGTACTTC. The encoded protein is CASSSLVSIAYEQYF.